These 3 T cell receptor beta chains share one sample of origin, sequenced in a study of T cells in Graves' hyperthyroidism and ophthalmopathy. There were TCR beta CDR3 regions amplified from RNA transcripts. First-round RT-PCR of the TCR CDR3 relied on the HTBI primer set. TCRdb redid the calling of the multiplex PCR reads with MiXCR, one entry per CDR3 protein. The table has hundreds of thousands of distinct CDR3 sequences, about a sixth seen once; the top ten hold 13% to 15%. The sample was blood. These receptor sequences come from a woman between 18 and 30 years old with Graves' hyperthyroidism.

The chain uses TRBV5-1 and TRBJ1-1; TRBD1 aligns across 8 bases. The germline V gene encodes CDR1 SGHRS and CDR2 YFSETQ. V lost 2 bases to trimming and J lost 5 bases; unmatched junction nucleotides: 5. The CDR3 is made up of 14 amino acids. The CDR3, as DNA: TGCGCCAGCAGCTTAAACAGGGGGTATACTGAAGCTTTCTTT. Translation gives CASSLNRGYTEAFF.

In its sample, this clonotype was seen many times. This sequence joins TRBV7-9 and TRBJ2-7, with 8 nucleotides matching TRBD2. The V and J ends lost 3 bases and 3 bases, in that order; junction bases with no gene match: 4. Germline V gives CDR1 SEHNR, CDR2 FQNEAQ (reference sequence). The CDR3 has 14 residues. Here the CDR3 reads CASSLAGLDYEQYF. CDR3 DNA sequence: TGTGCCAGCAGCTTGGCGGGACTAGACTACGAGCAGTACTTC.

In regard to this clonotype: A much larger clone lies a single base off, so this may be a read error. This chain joins TRBV7-9 and TRBJ1-1, with 7 bases lining up with TRBD1. This CDR3 contains 14 residues. V lost 2 bases and J lost 6; bases outside the gene matches: 6. Germline CDR1 and CDR2: SEHNR and FQNEAQ (reference sequence). CDR3 protein: CASSLQGGNAEAFF. DNA of the CDR3: TGTGCCAGCAGCTTACAGGGGGGGAATGCTGAAGCTTTCTTT.